Below, 19 T cell receptor beta chains from the same sample are listed, as sequenced in a study of long-term antiretroviral therapy in people with HIV (dated by TCRdb to 2022 to 2024). The immunoSEQ hsTCRB v3.0 assay was used at survey level resolution to sequence the TRB variable region. TCRdb took this table from immuneACCESS and kept in-frame rearrangements with V and J called. Such tables lack part of the clones; where checked against another copy, unresolved V genes explain under half of the gap, and the rest is unexplained. A total of about 25,000 clones appear in this sample, roughly 89% of them only once. The leading ten clones occupy 8.7% of the sample. The sample in question was unsorted PBMCs, obtained 1.8 years before starting antiretroviral therapy. The receptor source for this set is a man aged 50-59 years with HIV.

V and J are TRBV5-1 and TRBJ1-2; no firm D call. CDR1 and CDR2 from the germline V gene are SGHRS and YFSETQ. This CDR3 contains 14 residues. The V and J ends lost 0 bases and 4 bases respectively, with 10 bases between them. DNA of the CDR3: TGCGCCAGCAGCTTGGACGGAATCATCTATGGCTACACCTTC. Encoded protein: CASSLDGIIYGYTF.

This chain uses TRBV5-1 with TRBJ1-5; D is unclear. Trimming took off 2 bases at V and 1 base at J, with 4 bases between the two ends. The CDR3 runs 13 residues. Per the germline V gene, CDR1 is SGHRS and CDR2 is YFSETQ. CDR3 bases: TGCGCCAGCAGCTTCGGGAGCAATCAGCCCCAGCATTTT. It encodes CASSFGSNQPQHF.

Worth noting for this clone: The junction differs from germline at one of its ends, possibly a read error. The rearrangement uses TRBV5-4 and TRBJ2-7; D gene ambiguous. The V gene's germline CDR1 is SGHNT and CDR2 YYREEE (reference sequence). This CDR3 is 13 amino acids long. The CDR3 here is CASTLDPWDEQYF. CDR3 DNA: TGTGCCAGCACCTTGGACCCTTGGGACGAGCAGTACTTC.

The gene calls are TRBV28 and TRBJ1-6; a weak D match, TRBD1 (5 bases). The germline CDR1 and CDR2 sequences are MDHEN and SYDVKM. V dropped 5 bases and J dropped 5 bases, with 13 bases sitting between them. The CDR3 runs 15 residues. The CDR3 region is CASSPRLRDNSPLHF. The CDR3 DNA reads as TGTGCCAGCAGTCCCCGTCTCAGGGATAATTCACCCCTCCACTTT.

V gene TRBV6-5 combines with J gene TRBJ1-3, with D hard to call. The CDR3 loop spans 14 amino acids. Trimming took 7 bases from V and 0 from J, leaving 10 bases between them. Germline-derived CDR1 and CDR2 are MNHEY and SVGAGI. The CDR3: CASTEATSGNTIYF. CDR3 in DNA: TGTGCCAGCACGGAGGCGACCTCTGGAAACACCATATATTTT.

The rearrangement uses TRBV19 and TRBJ1-5; 9 bases line up with TRBD1. Trimming cost V 2 bases and J 5 bases; bases outside gene matches: 13. Germline V lookup: CDR1 LNHDA, CDR2 SQIVND (reference sequence). The CDR3 length is 18 residues. In DNA form, the CDR3 reads TGTGCCAGTAGTATAAGGGGGCCGGGACAGGGCGTCGATCAGCCCCAGCATTTT. This sequence encodes CASSIRGPGQGVDQPQHF.

The CDR3 protein is CASSLILSNTGELFF. CDR3 bases: TGTGCCAGCAGCTTAATCCTTTCGAACACCGGGGAGCTGTTTTTT. This chain links TRBV5-8 with TRBJ2-2; D is unclear. Germline lookup yields CDR1 SGHTS and CDR2 YDEGEE. This CDR3 is 15 amino acids long. V was trimmed by 2 bases and J by 0 bases, leaving 8 bases between them.

The rearrangement joins TRBV18 to TRBJ2-7; TRBD2 matches at 13 bases. In germline, CDR1 is KGHSH, CDR2 LQKENI. Unmatched junction bases numbered 5, after V lost 6 bases and J lost 6 bases. The CDR3 covers 14 residues. CDR3 residues: CASSGGLAGTEQYF. The DNA of the CDR3 is TGTGCCAGCTCGGGGGGACTAGCGGGAACCGAGCAGTACTTC.

The chain is built from TRBV18 and TRBJ1-4; TRBD1 agrees at 7 bases. Germline trimming cut 8 bases from V and 4 bases from J; bases unmatched to any gene: 10. The V gene's germline CDR1 is KGHSH and CDR2 LQKENI. The CDR3 is made up of 15 amino acids. CDR3 region: CASEDRDSNNEKLFF. The CDR3 DNA reads as TGTGCCAGCGAAGACAGGGATTCAAATAATGAAAAACTGTTTTTT.

J is TRBJ2-5 and V is TRBV11-1, with TRBD1 matching 9 bases. Germline loops: CDR1 SGHAT, CDR2 FQDESV (reference sequence). V shed 4 bases, J shed 5 bases, and the junction held 8 bases outside the gene matches. The CDR3 contains 15 residues. The CDR3 DNA reads TGTGCCAGCAGCTATGGGACAGGGTCGTTCGAGACCCAGTACTTC. Protein product: CASSYGTGSFETQYF.

This clone has only a few counts. The V call is TRBV11-2, the J call TRBJ2-7, with D uncertain. The germline V gene encodes CDR1 SGHAT and CDR2 FQNNGV. The CDR3 has 14 amino acids. Between the trimmed V and J ends, which lost 1 base and 5 bases, there was a span of 12 bases. CDR3 DNA sequence: TGTGCCAGCAGCTTAGGCCACCCAAGCGACGAGCAGTACTTC. Translated, it gives CASSLGHPSDEQYF.

The chain employs TRBV7-9 and TRBJ1-5, with TRBD1 as a possible D gene (6 bases). V lost 3 bases, J lost 6 bases, and 15 bases lay in between. Germline CDR1 is SEHNR and CDR2 is FQNEAQ (reference sequence). This CDR3 is built from 15 residues. CDR3 protein: CASSFTARGGQPQHF. CDR3 in DNA: TGTGCCAGCAGCTTTACGGCCAGGGGTGGTCAGCCCCAGCATTTT.

The J gene is TRBJ2-1, the V gene TRBV7-9, with 7 bases lining up with TRBD1. The trim removed 2 bases at V and 5 bases at J, leaving 6 bases unmatched. Germline V CDR1 and CDR2: SEHNR, FQNEAQ (reference sequence). This CDR3 contains 15 residues. CDR3 in amino acids: CASSLWVTGNNEQFF. The CDR3 DNA follows: TGTGCCAGCAGCTTATGGGTGACAGGGAACAATGAGCAGTTCTTC.

V gene TRBV27 combines with J gene TRBJ2-7; D is perhaps TRBD1 or TRBD2 (5 bases each). CDR3 length: 22 residues. The germline V gene has CDR1 MNHEY and CDR2 SMNVEV (reference sequence). V was clipped by 2 bases and J by 0 bases, with 32 bases between them. CDR3 nucleotides: TGTGCCAGCAGTTTACGGCCCCTGGGTAGAGGGGTCAGTCTACCCAGCTCCTACGAGCAGTACTTC. Protein sequence: CASSLRPLGRGVSLPSSYEQYF.

V usage is TRBV7-8 and J usage is TRBJ2-2; D gene uncertain. CDR3 length: 16 amino acids. The ends were cut back, 6 bases at V and 5 bases at J, with 19 bases in the middle. Germline lookup yields CDR1 SGHVS and CDR2 FQNEAQ. The CDR3 DNA is TGTGCCAGCAGTTTCCTAACCCGGAGTGGGACCGGGGAGCTGTTTTTT. The encoded protein is CASSFLTRSGTGELFF.

The sample holds a few counts of this clone. The CDR3 DNA follows: TGTGCCAGCAGACTACAGGGATCCGAAGCTTTCTTT. Amino acid sequence: CASRLQGSEAFF. The chain employs TRBV2 and TRBJ1-1; D might be TRBD1 (6 bases). There are 12 residues in the CDR3. V was clipped by 6 bases and J by 8 bases, with 13 bases between them. Germline V gives CDR1 SNHLY, CDR2 FYNNEI.

This clone came up a few times. V usage is TRBV5-1 and J usage is TRBJ1-1; no firm D call. The germline V gene has CDR1 SGHRS and CDR2 YFSETQ. The germline V and J ends were trimmed by 6 bases and 1 base, with 4 bases remaining between them. This CDR3 is 11 amino acids long. Here the CDR3 reads CASTENTEAFF. CDR3 nucleotide sequence: TGCGCCAGCACAGAGAACACTGAAGCTTTCTTT.

The chain carries TRBV9 and TRBJ2-7, with D perhaps matching TRBD1 or TRBD2 (6 bases each). Trimming cost V 3 bases and J 0 bases, with 13 bases left between them. CDR3 length: 15 amino acids. Germline V CDR1 and CDR2: SGDLS, YYNGEE. Here the CDR3 reads CASSEGGGYSYEQYF. The CDR3 nucleotides read TGTGCCAGCAGCGAGGGGGGCGGATACTCCTACGAGCAGTACTTC.

The rearrangement joins TRBV15 to TRBJ2-1; 7 bases fit TRBD1. Germline V lookup: CDR1 LNHNV, CDR2 YYDKDF (reference sequence). V dropped 1 base and J dropped 2; count of bases not matched to a gene: 2. The CDR3 length is 15 residues. The CDR3 DNA reads TGTGCCACCAGCAGAGGACAGGGAACCTACAATGAGCAGTTCTTC. Its translation is CATSRGQGTYNEQFF. Full variable domain (rest looked up from reference TRBV15 and TRBJ2-1): DAMVIQNPRYQVTQFGKPVTLSCSQTLNHNVMYWYQQKSSQAPKLLFHYYDKDFNNEADTPDNFQSRRPNTSFCFLDIRSPGLGDTAMYLCATSRGQGTYNEQFFGPGTRLTVL.